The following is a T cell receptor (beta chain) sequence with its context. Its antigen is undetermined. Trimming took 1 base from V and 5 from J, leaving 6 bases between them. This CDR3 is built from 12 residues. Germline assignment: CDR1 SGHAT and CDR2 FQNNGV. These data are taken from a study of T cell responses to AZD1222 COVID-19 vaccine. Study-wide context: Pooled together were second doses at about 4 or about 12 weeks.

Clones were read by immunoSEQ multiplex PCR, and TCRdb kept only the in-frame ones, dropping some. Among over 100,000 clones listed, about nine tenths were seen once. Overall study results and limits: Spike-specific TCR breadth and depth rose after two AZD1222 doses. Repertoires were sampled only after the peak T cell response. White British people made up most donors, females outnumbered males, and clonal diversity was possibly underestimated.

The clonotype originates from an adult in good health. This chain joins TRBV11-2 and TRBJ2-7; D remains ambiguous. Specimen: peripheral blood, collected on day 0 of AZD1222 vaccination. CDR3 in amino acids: CASSLGLDEQYF. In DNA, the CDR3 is TGTGCCAGCAGCTTAGGACTGGACGAGCAGTACTTC.